Each of the 24 T cell receptor beta chains below was sequenced from the same sample in a study of cytomegalovirus exposure and HLA in healthy donors. The PCR was carried out with 60 Vbeta primers and 13 Jbeta primers. Assay used: immunoSEQ multiplex PCR; TCRdb lists only in-frame clones, some missing. In the table there are roughly 140,000 clones, 73% of which are singletons. Source material: PBMCs. The receptors derive from a human donor in good health.

The rearrangement joins TRBV5-1 to TRBJ2-5, with TRBD2 matching over 9 bases. This CDR3 region has 13 residues. Germline trimming cut 7 bases from V and 4 bases from J; bases unmatched to any gene: 5. Germline CDR1 is SGHRS and CDR2 is YFSETQ. CDR3 amino acids: CASRGGGGETQYF. The DNA for the CDR3 is TGCGCCAGCCGAGGCGGGGGGGGAGAGACCCAGTACTTC.

This clone has just a few counts. The V and J genes are TRBV9 and TRBJ1-2, with D uncertain. This CDR3 has 15 residues. Germline loops: CDR1 SGDLS, CDR2 YYNGEE. V lost 1 base and J lost 4, with 14 bases in between. The CDR3 DNA sequence: TGTGCCAGCAGCGTAACGCATGCAGTATCCTATGGCTACACCTTC. Its translation: CASSVTHAVSYGYTF.

This clone was detected only a few times. The chain has TRBV28 and TRBJ1-5; tentatively, D is TRBD1 (5 bases). Between the trimmed V and J ends, which lost 8 bases and 3 bases, there was a span of 14 bases. Germline V gene data show CDR1 as MDHEN and CDR2 as SYDVKM. This CDR3 contains 14 residues. CDR3 in amino acids: CASDPDSLNQPQHF. CDR3 DNA sequence: TGTGCCAGCGACCCAGACAGCCTCAATCAGCCCCAGCATTTT.

This rearrangement joins TRBV7-8 to TRBJ1-1; 7 nucleotides match TRBD1. The CDR3 runs to 15 residues. J gave up 1 base and V 0 bases, and 2 bases lay outside the gene matches. Germline assignment: CDR1 SGHVS and CDR2 FQNEAQ. In DNA form, the CDR3 reads TGTGCCAGCAGCTTAGCATGGACAGGGAACACTGAAGCTTTCTTT. Its translation is CASSLAWTGNTEAFF.

V is TRBV10-1 and J is TRBJ2-5; perhaps TRBD1 as D (6 bases). Per the germline V gene, CDR1 is WNHNN and CDR2 is SYGVQD (reference sequence). Deletions cut 0 bases from V and 7 bases from J, with 15 bases between. The CDR3 is made up of 15 amino acids. CDR3 bases: TGCGCCAGCAGTGAGTCGCGGCAGGGGAGAGGGACCCAGTACTTC. Its translation: CASSESRQGRGTQYF.

The chain combines TRBV6-4 with TRBJ2-2, with D hard to call. Germline CDR1 MRHNA, CDR2 SNTAGT. The V end lost 0 bases, the J end lost 3 bases, and 5 bases lay between the germline ends. CDR3 length: 14 amino acids. DNA of the CDR3: TGTGCCAGCAGTGACTCTGCGGACACCGGGGAGCTGTTTTTT. Translated: CASSDSADTGELFF.

The chain is built from TRBV5-1 and TRBJ2-7; TRBD1 agrees at 9 bases. The germline CDR1 and CDR2 sequences are SGHRS and YFSETQ. V shed 4 bases and J 7 bases; nucleotides not matched to a gene: 9. There are 14 residues in the CDR3. The CDR3 here is CASSKGTGPGEQYF. The CDR3 bases are TGCGCCAGCAGCAAAGGGACAGGGCCCGGAGAGCAGTACTTC.

The sample holds a few counts of this clone. The V gene is TRBV27, the J gene TRBJ1-6, with 11 positions matching TRBD1. This CDR3 comprises 16 residues. The junction had 10 bases not matched to a gene; V was cut back by 5 bases and J by 10 bases. The germline V gene has CDR1 MNHEY and CDR2 SMNVEV (reference sequence). The CDR3 protein is CASSITTGTGGSPLHF. The CDR3 DNA is TGTGCCAGCAGTATAACGACCGGGACAGGGGGATCACCCCTCCACTTT.

The chain recombines TRBV19 with TRBJ1-6; weak D call: TRBD1 (5 bases). Trimming removed 3 bases from V and 13 bases from J, with 19 bases in between. The V gene's germline CDR1 is LNHDA and CDR2 SQIVND (reference sequence). The CDR3 consists of 15 residues. CDR3 sequence (DNA): TGTGCCAGTAGTATGAGTGGGGAGGGGATGGGGCCCCTCCACTTT. As protein: CASSMSGEGMGPLHF.

The table lists this clone with a few counts. The CDR3 ends on some other residue instead of the conserved phenylalanine or tryptophan, so this is likely a read error. The DNA is left out, because the CDR3 cannot be placed on it with certainty; the CDR3 is given as TCRdb lists it. The genes are TRBV28 and TRBJ2-7; no DNA check was done on the table's D call, TRBD2. Termini included, the CDR3 measures 10 amino acids. Germline loops: CDR1 MDHEN, CDR2 SYDVKM. CDR3 amino acids: CASSLCSWRI.

The V gene is TRBV7-9, the J gene TRBJ1-6; TRBD1 matches at 7 bases. The V gene end was trimmed by 4 bases and the J gene end by 5 bases; junction bases not matched to a gene: 2. CDR1 and CDR2 (germline): SEHNR, FQNEAQ (reference sequence). CDR3 size: 14 residues. The CDR3 bases are TGTGCCAGCAGCTGGGACAGCCATAATTCACCCCTCCACTTT. Translated: CASSWDSHNSPLHF.

The CDR3 loop is CASSASTGTYQPQHF. CDR3 coding DNA: TGTGCCAGCAGTGCCAGCACAGGCACCTATCAGCCCCAGCATTTT. The chain employs TRBV6-1 and TRBJ1-5; D may be TRBD1 (5 bases). Germline CDR1 MNHNS, CDR2 SASEGT. The CDR3 has 15 amino acids. V lost 4 bases and J lost 5, with 15 bases in between.

The table lists this clone with a few counts. The V and J genes are TRBV5-1 and TRBJ2-7; a weak D match, TRBD2 (6 bases). The ends were cut back, 1 base at V and 3 bases at J, with 17 bases in the middle. This CDR3 comprises 16 residues. The germline V gene encodes CDR1 SGHRS and CDR2 YFSETQ. Here the CDR3 reads CASSLNLGGVLYEQYF. The CDR3 DNA sequence: TGCGCCAGCAGCTTGAATTTGGGGGGTGTTCTCTACGAGCAGTACTTC.

This chain uses TRBV19 with TRBJ2-7, with D possibly being TRBD1 (5 bases). The length of the CDR3 is 14 residues. Germline loops: CDR1 LNHDA, CDR2 SQIVND (reference sequence). V was trimmed by 4 bases and J by 1 base, leaving 11 bases between them. CDR3 region: CASSNDRVSYEQYF. In nucleotides, the CDR3 is TGTGCCAGTAGTAACGACAGAGTATCCTACGAGCAGTACTTC.

This sequence joins TRBV5-5 and TRBJ1-1; D might be TRBD1 (6 bases). Germline V gene sequence: CDR1 SGHKS, CDR2 YYEKEE (reference sequence). Trimming left V 0 bases short and J 5 bases short, with 8 bases between. The CDR3 covers 13 residues. CDR3 sequence (DNA): TGTGCCAGCAGCTTGGGTACAGGGACTGAAGCTTTCTTT. Residues: CASSLGTGTEAFF.

The V call is TRBV29-1, the J call TRBJ1-1; no definite D call. Germline V lookup: CDR1 SQVTM, CDR2 ANQGSEA. V lost 6 bases and J lost 2, with 13 bases in between. The CDR3 has 13 residues. The CDR3: CSVVRAGNTEAFF. The CDR3 DNA follows: TGCAGCGTAGTAAGGGCGGGCAACACTGAAGCTTTCTTT.

This clone occurred a few times. The rearrangement uses TRBV2 and TRBJ2-7, with TRBD1 as a possible D gene (6 bases). Germline-derived CDR1 and CDR2 are SNHLY and FYNNEI. V lost 6 bases and J lost 6, with 15 bases in between. CDR3 length: 13 amino acids. The CDR3 DNA reads TGTGCCAGCAGCGTAGACAGGAGCGGCGAGCAGTACTTC. Translation: CASSVDRSGEQYF.

The CDR3 sequence: CASSPGQGKQYF. CDR3 nucleotides: TGTGCCAGCTCACCAGGACAGGGCAAGCAGTACTTC. The rearrangement uses TRBV18 and TRBJ2-7, with 8 bases aligning to TRBD1. The germline V gene encodes CDR1 KGHSH and CDR2 LQKENI. The CDR3 contains 12 residues. Unmatched junction bases numbered 2, after V lost 2 bases and J lost 8 bases.

This clone turned up a few times. The genes are TRBV6-5 and TRBJ2-5, with unresolved D. The length of the CDR3 is 14 residues. CDR1 MNHEY and CDR2 SVGAGI come from the germline V gene. Trimming took 0 bases from V and 5 from J, leaving 10 bases between them. CDR3 DNA: TGTGCCAGCAGTTACTCGCCAGTTGGCGAGACCCAGTACTTC. Its translation is CASSYSPVGETQYF.

This chain connects TRBV4-2 to TRBJ2-5; the match to TRBD2 covers 10 bases. The CDR3 has 15 amino acids. CDR1 LGHNA and CDR2 YNFKEQ come from the germline V gene. The V gene end was trimmed by 1 base and the J gene end by 1 base; junction bases not matched to a gene: 0. The CDR3 spells CASSQASGSQETQYF. The CDR3 coding sequence is TGTGCCAGCAGCCAAGCTAGCGGGAGCCAAGAGACCCAGTACTTC.

J is TRBJ1-3 and V is TRBV6-1, with D perhaps matching TRBD1 (5 bases). The CDR3 spans 20 residues. Between the trimmed V and J ends, which lost 2 bases and 0 bases, there was a span of 23 bases. Germline CDR1 MNHNS, CDR2 SASEGT. Here the CDR3 DNA reads TGTGCCAGCAGTGAATTTAGTTCTTGGGGGGGTCTTGGCTCTGGAAACACCATATATTTT. This codes for CASSEFSSWGGLGSGNTIYF.

The chain couples TRBV5-1 to TRBJ2-2; 8 bases align to TRBD1. J was trimmed by 1 base and V by 4 bases; bases with no gene match: 9. The CDR3 extends over 17 amino acids. From germline, CDR1 is SGHRS and CDR2 YFSETQ. The CDR3: CASSPRTGSLNTGELFF. The CDR3 DNA reads as TGCGCCAGCAGCCCAAGGACAGGGAGTTTGAACACCGGGGAGCTGTTTTTT.

In this sample, this clone turned up once. The chain couples TRBV6-5 to TRBJ2-1; 11 nucleotides align to TRBD2. V lost 4 bases and J lost 4; bases outside the gene matches: 0. This CDR3 has 14 amino acids. Germline lookup yields CDR1 MNHEY and CDR2 SVGAGI. The CDR3, as DNA: TGTGCCAGCAGTTTAGCGGGAGGGTACAATGAGCAGTTCTTC. This codes for CASSLAGGYNEQFF.

CDR3 coding DNA: TGTGCCAGCAGTGGGGTACAGGGGAACGAGCAGTACTTC. Its protein is CASSGVQGNEQYF. This chain connects TRBV2 to TRBJ2-7; TRBD1 matches at 7 bases. The V segment lost 4 bases and the J segment 5 bases; nucleotides outside the gene matches: 5. Germline V gene lookup returns CDR1 SNHLY and CDR2 FYNNEI. The CDR3 consists of 13 residues.